This TCR beta chain was documented in a study of T cell responses to AZD1222 COVID-19 vaccine. The V gene end was trimmed by 6 bases and the J gene end by 1 base; junction bases not matched to a gene: 10. Per germline, CDR1 KGHSH and CDR2 LQKENI. The CDR3 is 17 residues long. This clone has only a few counts. The same CDR3 can be traced to other DNA sequences in this sample. The method was immunoSEQ multiplex PCR; TCRdb's version includes in-frame clones alone and lacks a portion of them. Of some 120,000 clones in the sample, roughly 86% were seen once. The sequence came from an adult in good health. The chain recombines TRBV18 with TRBJ1-3; the match to TRBD1 covers 9 bases. Material: peripheral blood, obtained on day 0 of AZD1222 vaccination. CDR3 region: CASSPGTGTLSGNTIYF. CDR3 in DNA: TGTGCCAGCTCCCCCGGGACAGGGACTCTATCTGGAAACACCATATATTTT.